This entry is about one TCR beta chain. This sample was included in a study of T-cell memory formation after mild COVID-19. TCRdb itself ran the 5' RACE reads through MiXCR, one entry per CDR3 protein. The sample has 550,000 to 700,000 distinct CDR3 sequences; approximately 18% are singletons. CDR1 SNHLY and CDR2 FYNNEI come from the germline V gene. Trimming removed 7 bases from V and 9 bases from J, with 16 bases in between. This CDR3 has 13 residues. The sequence derives from an adult woman who had mild COVID-19 (a few samples of this study predate the infection). Cell type and time point are not known. This chain uses TRBV2 with TRBJ2-1; the D is unclear. The sample taken for sequencing was PBMCs or a T cell subset sorted from them (not recorded which). The CDR3 sequence is CASNKAPVGEQFF. The CDR3 DNA reads TGTGCCAGCAACAAAGCCCCGGTCGGTGAGCAGTTCTTC.